The 9 T cell receptor beta chains below come from one sample, sequenced in a study of monozygotic twins with cystic fibrosis. Only in-frame clones appear in the TCRdb table, and some are missing; sequencing was by immunoSEQ multiplex PCR. Of about 29,000 clones detected, 85% appear once; the ten largest clones hold about 0.96%. The sequenced sample was blood. The receptors were gathered from a girl aged 2 to 10 with cystic fibrosis.

CDR3 nucleotide sequence: TGTGCCAGCAGCTTAGCTCCGACGTACATGAACACTGAAGCTTTCTTT. This codes for CASSLAPTYMNTEAFF. This chain uses TRBV7-2 with TRBJ1-1; no definite D call. Between the trimmed V and J ends, which lost 0 bases and 0 bases, there was a span of 11 bases. This CDR3 spans 16 amino acids. Germline V gene data show CDR1 as SGHTA and CDR2 as FQGNSA.

The V call is TRBV2, the J call TRBJ2-3; 8 nucleotides line up with TRBD1. Germline values: CDR1 SNHLY, CDR2 FYNNEI. CDR3 size: 14 residues. V lost 7 bases to trimming and J lost 1 base; unmatched junction nucleotides: 4. CDR3 sequence: CASIYRGGTDTQYF. CDR3 sequence (DNA): TGTGCCAGCATTTACAGGGGGGGCACAGATACGCAGTATTTT.

This chain connects TRBV7-9 to TRBJ2-5, with TRBD2 as a possible D gene (6 bases). The germline V gene encodes CDR1 SEHNR and CDR2 FQNEAQ (reference sequence). The CDR3 is 16 amino acids. The ends were cut back, 5 bases at V and 3 bases at J, with 19 bases in the middle. Here the CDR3 DNA reads TGTGCCAGCAGCCCTAAAAGGGCGGGGAAGGAAGAGACCCAGTACTTC. Translating it yields CASSPKRAGKEETQYF.

The rearrangement uses TRBV28 and TRBJ1-3; D is unresolved. The CDR3 extends over 15 amino acids. In germline, CDR1 is MDHEN, CDR2 SYDVKM. V lost 3 bases, J lost 0 bases, and 9 bases lay in between. This CDR3 is CASSFVPDSGNTIYF. The CDR3 nucleotides read TGTGCCAGCAGTTTTGTCCCCGACTCTGGAAACACCATATATTTT. Full variable domain (remainder filled in from reference TRBV28 and TRBJ1-3): DVKVTQSSRYLVKRTGEKVFLECVQDMDHENMFWYRQDPGLGLRLIYFSYDVKMKEKGDIPEGYSVSREKKERFSLILESASTNQTSMYLCASSFVPDSGNTIYFGEGSWLTVV.

The chain recombines TRBV29-1 with TRBJ2-7; no firm D call. The CDR3 is 12 amino acids. Germline loops: CDR1 SQVTM, CDR2 ANQGSEA. Deletions cut 0 bases from V and 4 bases from J, with 7 bases between. CDR3 DNA: TGCAGCGTTGAAGACGGGCCGTACGAGCAGTACTTC. Amino acid sequence: CSVEDGPYEQYF.

The chain employs TRBV10-3 and TRBJ2-6; 8 bases align to TRBD2. J was trimmed by 0 bases and V by 3 bases; bases with no gene match: 13. Germline loops: CDR1 ENHRY, CDR2 SYGVKD. This CDR3 comprises 20 residues. CDR3 in DNA: TGTGCCATCAGTGAAAGACTTAGCGGGAAAGTAGGCTCTGGGGCCAACGTCCTGACTTTC. It yields the protein CAISERLSGKVGSGANVLTF.

This chain uses TRBV28 with TRBJ1-1; possibly TRBD1 for D (5 bases). The CDR3 sequence is 13 residues long. The ends were cut back, 4 bases at V and 4 bases at J, with 10 bases in the middle. Germline values: CDR1 MDHEN, CDR2 SYDVKM. CDR3: CASSSGIFTEAFF. The DNA for the CDR3 is TGTGCCAGCAGTTCAGGGATTTTCACTGAAGCTTTCTTT.

The chain joins TRBV19 to TRBJ1-1; D not certain. Germline lookup yields CDR1 LNHDA and CDR2 SQIVND (reference sequence). Trimming removed 11 bases at V and 0 bases at J, with 13 bases between. The CDR3 has 13 residues. CDR3 in amino acids: CACGAALNTEAFF. CDR3 sequence (DNA): TGTGCCTGTGGTGCCGCTCTGAACACTGAAGCTTTCTTT.

J is TRBJ2-7 and V is TRBV6-1, with 8 bases matching TRBD2. Germline trimming cut 1 base from V and 1 base from J; bases unmatched to any gene: 6. This CDR3 has 16 amino acids. CDR1 and CDR2 (germline): MNHNS, SASEGT. This CDR3 is CASSEVWTSRSYEQYF. The CDR3 nucleotides are TGTGCCAGCAGTGAAGTTTGGACTAGCCGTTCCTACGAGCAGTACTTC.